Below, 23 T cell receptor beta chains from the same sample are listed, as sequenced in a study of blood T cell repertoires in COVID-19. TCRdb's table, derived via immunoSEQ multiplex PCR, lists solely in-frame clones and lacks some. The data hold around 370,000 clones, with about 90% observed a single time. The sequencing input was peripheral blood. The receptors derive from a man aged 18 to 30 with active or convalescent COVID-19.

This chain joins TRBV24-1 and TRBJ2-1, with D possibly being TRBD1 (6 bases). The CDR3 is made up of 14 amino acids. Germline assignment: CDR1 KGHDR and CDR2 SFDVKD. V lost 0 bases to trimming and J lost 15 bases, with 17 bases between them. The CDR3 protein is CATSDLQGRSTLFF. DNA of the CDR3: TGTGCCACCAGTGATTTGCAGGGGAGATCAACACTGTTCTTC.

The chain is built from TRBV28 and TRBJ1-2, with TRBD1 identical over 7 bases. Trimming took 7 bases from V and 5 from J; bases not matched to a gene: 13. The CDR3 has 15 amino acids. Germline-derived CDR1 and CDR2 are MDHEN and SYDVKM. CDR3 DNA: TGTGCCAGCACCCCGACAGGGACCGGTTCTTATGGCTACACCTTC. It is translated as CASTPTGTGSYGYTF.

The chain has TRBV3-1 (or the pseudogene TRBV3-2) and TRBJ2-1, with D maybe TRBD2 (6 bases). Germline CDR1 reads LGHDT; CDR2 reads YNNKEL (reference sequence). This CDR3 has 17 amino acids. The germline V and J ends were trimmed by 1 base and 7 bases, with 20 bases remaining between them. The CDR3 bases are TGTGCCAGCAGCCAAGTCGAAGTGGCCGGAGGGCAGAATGAGCAGTTCTTC. Translating gives CASSQVEVAGGQNEQFF.

This rearrangement joins TRBV11-2 to TRBJ1-1; 9 bases agree with TRBD1. J lost 4 bases, V lost 2 bases, and 8 bases had no gene match. Per germline, CDR1 SGHAT and CDR2 FQNNGV. The CDR3 has 16 residues. Here the CDR3 reads CASSLRAGTGLTEAFF. CDR3 nucleotides: TGTGCCAGCAGCTTAAGAGCCGGGACAGGGCTCACTGAAGCTTTCTTT.

V gene TRBV19 combines with J gene TRBJ1-2, with D possibly being TRBD1 (6 bases). CDR1 LNHDA and CDR2 SQIVND come from the germline V gene (reference sequence). Trimming took 6 bases from V and 4 from J, leaving 12 bases between them. The CDR3 is made up of 13 amino acids. In nucleotides, the CDR3 is TGTGCCAGTAGAATCGGACAGCTCTATGGCTACACCTTC. It encodes CASRIGQLYGYTF.

This chain joins TRBV7-9 and TRBJ2-7; 7 nucleotides align to TRBD1. V shed 6 bases, J shed 1 base, and the junction held 15 bases outside the gene matches. Germline loops: CDR1 SEHNR, CDR2 FQNEAQ (reference sequence). The CDR3 runs to 17 residues. DNA for the CDR3: TGTGCCAGCAGATCCCTCTGGTCGGCAGGGGGTTCCTACGAGCAGTACTTC. Translating it yields CASRSLWSAGGSYEQYF.

This clone was seen only once. The chain combines TRBV5-4 with TRBJ1-5; a weak D match, TRBD1 (6 bases). The CDR3 loop spans 15 amino acids. Germline loops: CDR1 SGHNT, CDR2 YYREEE (reference sequence). The V and J ends lost 2 bases and 0 bases respectively, with 9 bases between them. The CDR3 region is CASSLQGYSNQPQHF. The CDR3 DNA reads as TGTGCCAGCAGCTTACAGGGATATAGCAATCAGCCCCAGCATTTT.

The V call is TRBV4-3, the J call TRBJ2-1; 7 nucleotides agree with TRBD2. This CDR3 has 16 residues. The V segment lost 0 bases and the J segment 2 bases; nucleotides outside the gene matches: 4. Germline V CDR1 and CDR2: LGHNA, YSLEER. CDR3 nucleotide sequence: TGCGCCAGCAGCCAAGATGCGGGGGTGGCCTACAATGAGCAGTTCTTC. This codes for CASSQDAGVAYNEQFF.

The rearrangement joins TRBV19 to TRBJ2-3; no clear D. The CDR3 extends over 15 amino acids. With 7 bases removed from V and 0 bases from J, the gap between germline ends came to 14 bases. Germline assignment: CDR1 LNHDA and CDR2 SQIVND (reference sequence). CDR3 coding DNA: TGTGCCAGTAATAATAAACTTACTAGCACAGATACGCAGTATTTT. Encoded protein: CASNNKLTSTDTQYF.

The DNA for the CDR3 is TGTGCCAGCAGTTACCCTGGGACAGGGGGAAACACCATATATTTT. Its protein product is CASSYPGTGGNTIYF. The V call is TRBV6-5, the J call TRBJ1-3, with 9 bases lining up with TRBD1. The CDR3 loop spans 15 amino acids. Germline lookup yields CDR1 MNHEY and CDR2 SVGAGI. With V trimmed by 2 bases and J by 4 bases, 3 bases remained unmatched.

V and J are TRBV23-1 and TRBJ2-7; D is ambiguous. TRBV23-1 is an ORF for which the function is uncertain. Trimming shortened V by 0 bases and J by 7 bases, and 10 bases separated the two germline ends. The CDR3 loop spans 13 amino acids. The CDR3 DNA sequence: TGCGCCAGCAGTCAATCTCGCTGGCTGGAGCAGTACTTC. Translating gives CASSQSRWLEQYF.

This chain connects TRBV9 to TRBJ1-1, with D perhaps TRBD1 (6 bases). Deletions cut 4 bases from V and 0 bases from J, with 13 bases between. Germline V gives CDR1 SGDLS, CDR2 YYNGEE. The CDR3 consists of 15 residues. The CDR3 DNA follows: TGTGCCAGCAGCAGAAGGGACACACTGAACACTGAAGCTTTCTTT. It translates to CASSRRDTLNTEAFF.

The chain joins TRBV18 to TRBJ1-5, with D uncertain. The CDR3 spans 15 residues. Germline V gives CDR1 KGHSH, CDR2 LQKENI. Deletions cut 3 bases from V and 5 bases from J, with 14 bases between. The CDR3 DNA sequence: TGTGCCAGCTCACCCCTGGGAGGAGACGATCAGCCCCAGCATTTT. Protein sequence: CASSPLGGDDQPQHF.

The V and J genes are TRBV7-2 and TRBJ2-1, with 10 nucleotides matching TRBD1. The CDR3 has 14 amino acids. Germline V gene lookup returns CDR1 SGHTA and CDR2 FQGNSA. V was pared by 6 bases and J by 1 base, with 0 bases of the junction left unmatched. The chain's CDR3 is CASRDRGSYNEQFF. The DNA of the CDR3 is TGTGCCAGCAGGGACAGGGGGTCCTACAATGAGCAGTTCTTC.

The genes are TRBV6-2 or TRBV6-3 and TRBJ1-4; TRBD1 matches at 11 bases. The CDR3 runs to 16 residues. V lost 5 bases and J lost 8; bases outside the gene matches: 10. Germline assignment: CDR1 MNHEY and CDR2 SVGEGT. The CDR3 DNA sequence: TGTGCCAGCAGTAATCCGGACAGGGGGCCCGACGAAAAACTGTTTTTT. Translating gives CASSNPDRGPDEKLFF.

The V gene is TRBV11-1, the J gene TRBJ1-2, with 8 bases matching TRBD1. This CDR3 is 15 amino acids long. Germline values: CDR1 SGHAT, CDR2 FQDESV (reference sequence). The ends lost 4 bases at V and 6 bases at J; junction bases unmatched: 10. The CDR3 DNA follows: TGTGCCAGCAGCTCCCGGACAGGGTTTCGGAATGGCTACACCTTC. It is translated as CASSSRTGFRNGYTF.

The chain couples TRBV12-3 or TRBV12-4 to TRBJ1-6; D unclear. V lost 3 bases and J 10 bases, leaving 10 bases between the germline ends. The CDR3 has 13 residues. The CDR3 loop is CASSFVGRSPLHF. As DNA, the CDR3 is TGTGCCAGCAGTTTCGTAGGCAGGTCACCCCTCCACTTT.

This clone was counted once. The rearrangement joins TRBV6-2 or TRBV6-3 to TRBJ2-3, with a tentative D call TRBD2 (7 bases). Trimming took off 2 bases at V and 4 bases at J, with 22 bases between the two ends. This CDR3 spans 18 amino acids. Looked up from germline, CDR1 is MNHEY and CDR2 is SVGEGT. The CDR3: CASSYPIGGGNSPDTQYF. In DNA form, the CDR3 reads TGTGCCAGCAGTTACCCCATAGGGGGGGGGAATTCTCCAGATACGCAGTATTTT.

The chain has TRBV4-1 and TRBJ1-5; D is unclear. Looked up from germline, CDR1 is MGHRA and CDR2 is YSYEKL. The CDR3 is 15 amino acids. Trimming took off 1 base at V and 2 bases at J, with 9 bases between the two ends. The CDR3 spells CASSQGRIGNQPQHF. For the CDR3, the DNA is TGCGCCAGCAGCCAAGGGAGGATCGGCAATCAGCCCCAGCATTTT.

V gene TRBV12-3 or TRBV12-4 combines with J gene TRBJ2-1, with 8 bases identical to TRBD2. The CDR3 is 13 amino acids. V shed 6 bases and J 8 bases; nucleotides not matched to a gene: 6. The CDR3 loop reads CASSITSGHEQFF. CDR3 bases: TGTGCCAGCAGCATCACTAGCGGCCATGAGCAGTTCTTC.

The genes are TRBV3-1 (or the pseudogene TRBV3-2) and TRBJ1-4, with 7 bases matching TRBD1. Looked up from germline, CDR1 is LGHDT and CDR2 is YNNKEL (reference sequence). CDR3 size: 15 residues. V shed 1 base and J 2 bases; nucleotides not matched to a gene: 1. CDR3 DNA: TGTGCCAGCAGCCAAGGAGGGGGCACTAATGAAAAACTGTTTTTT. Residues: CASSQGGGTNEKLFF.

In its sample, this clone was seen once. The chain is built from TRBV27 and TRBJ2-7, with D perhaps TRBD2 (5 bases). With 5 bases removed from V and 4 bases from J, the gap between germline ends came to 15 bases. This CDR3 is 14 amino acids long. Per the germline V gene, CDR1 is MNHEY and CDR2 is SMNVEV (reference sequence). This CDR3 is CASSTSKGSYEQYF. The DNA for the CDR3 is TGTGCCAGCAGTACATCCAAAGGGAGTTACGAGCAGTACTTC.

This rearrangement joins TRBV28 to TRBJ1-4, with no clear D. The ends were cut back, 4 bases at V and 8 bases at J, with 11 bases in the middle. CDR1 and CDR2 (germline): MDHEN, SYDVKM. The CDR3 length is 13 residues. The CDR3 sequence is CASSSPFREKLFF. DNA for the CDR3: TGTGCCAGCAGTTCCCCCTTCCGGGAAAAACTGTTTTTT.